These T cell receptor beta chains were read from a single sample in a study of T cell repertoires in cytomegalovirus infection. TCRdb reprocessed the reads via MiXCR and lists one record per CDR3 protein. The sample records about 920,000 distinct CDR3 sequences, less than 40% being singletons. Which antigens these TCRs recognize remains unknown. Sequencing used cultured CD8+ T cells from PBMCs, obtained from culture after CMV antigen stimulation. The receptors here all came from a human donor in good health (CMV status not recorded). Some clones in this sample may be carry-over from other donors' samples. CDR3s include the opening cysteine and the closing phenylalanine or tryptophan. A D gene is named only where the DNA matches it firmly. Clone size is stated in some rows and not others, as once, few, many or a class when expanded.

abundance | j_gene | v_gene | d_gene | CDR3aa | CDR3nt
- | TRBJ2-5 | TRBV7-2 | TRBD1 | CASRLTGQETQYF | TGTGCCAGCAGATTGACAGGGCAAGAGACCCAGTACTTC
- | TRBJ1-2 | TRBV7-2 | TRBD1 | CASSLRGVQGAKYGYTF | TGTGCCAGCAGCCTGCGGGGGGTCCAGGGGGCGAAGTATGGCTACACCTTC
- | TRBJ1-2 | TRBV28 | TRBD1 | CASSLRGGVIYGYTF | TGTGCCAGCAGTTTGAGAGGGGGCGTAATCTATGGCTACACCTTC
- | TRBJ1-1 | TRBV4-1 | - | CASSQLTGNTEAFF | TGCGCCAGCAGCCAACTTACAGGGAACACTGAAGCTTTCTTT
- | TRBJ2-7 | TRBV27 | TRBD1 | CASSFISGTGDSYEQYF | TGTGCCAGCAGTTTCATCTCCGGGACAGGGGACTCCTACGAGCAGTACTTC
few | TRBJ2-5 | TRBV11-3 | - | CASSLGALETQYF | TGTGCCAGCAGCTTAGGGGCATTGGAGACCCAGTACTTC
once | TRBJ2-5 | TRBV6-8 | TRBD2 | CASSYSSRVGGETQYF | TGTGCCAGCAGTTACTCTTCCAGGGTGGGAGGGGAGACCCAGTACTTC
- | TRBJ2-1 | TRBV6-1 | TRBD2 | CANTTLAGGSNEQFF | TGTGCCAACACCACACTAGCGGGGGGTAGTAATGAGCAGTTCTTC
- | TRBJ1-4 | TRBV27 | - | CAISLSDSRDEKLFF | TGTGCCATCTCCCTTTCCGACAGCCGGGATGAAAAACTGTTTTTT
few | TRBJ1-6 | TRBV19 | - | CASSISRVGSPLHF | TGTGCCAGTAGTATCAGCAGGGTGGGTTCACCCCTCCACTTT
few | TRBJ1-1 | TRBV29-1 | - | CSAWGGDNPEAFF | TGCAGCGCCTGGGGGGGCGACAACCCTGAAGCTTTCTTT
many | TRBJ2-7 | TRBV7-9 | - | CASSLATGPYEQYF | TGTGCCAGCAGCTTAGCTACCGGACCCTACGAGCAGTACTTC
- | TRBJ1-2 | TRBV2 | - | CASREWGPPVYGYTF | TGTGCCAGCAGGGAATGGGGGCCCCCCGTCTATGGCTACACCTTC
- | TRBJ1-2 | TRBV7-9 | - | CASSLLEGEGYTF | TGTGCCAGCAGCTTACTTGAGGGCGAGGGCTACACCTTC
- | TRBJ1-1 | TRBV6-2/TRBV6-3 | - | CASTSGGPNTEAFF | TGTGCCAGCACCTCGGGGGGGCCAAACACTGAAGCTTTCTTT
many | TRBJ2-4 | TRBV7-2 | TRBD2 | CASSLASGGIAKNIQYF | TGTGCCAGCAGCTTAGCTAGCGGGGGGATAGCCAAAAACATTCAGTACTTC
- | TRBJ2-5 | TRBV7-9 | - | CASSLGDLVQETQYF | TGTGCCAGCAGCTTGGGGGACCTCGTTCAAGAGACCCAGTACTTC
- | TRBJ2-1 | TRBV7-9 | - | CAGSAGNNEQFF | TGTGCCGGCAGCGCGGGCAACAATGAGCAGTTCTTC
- | TRBJ2-3 | TRBV7-8 | - | CASSRFTGQRNQPQYF | TGTGCCAGCAGCCGTTTCACGGGTCAGCGAAATCAGCCCCAGTATTTT
- | TRBJ2-2 | TRBV29-1 | - | CSAVPGTGELFF | TGCAGCGCCGTTCCCGGCACCGGGGAGCTGTTTTTT
- | TRBJ2-2 | TRBV27 | - | CASSLSPHPNTGELFF | TGTGCCAGCAGTTTAAGTCCCCACCCGAACACCGGGGAGCTGTTTTTT
- | TRBJ2-3 | TRBV27 | - | CASSSPGTGRGDTQYF | TGTGCCAGCAGTTCCCCTGGGACCGGGCGAGGAGATACGCAGTATTTT
few | TRBJ1-2 | TRBV6-2/TRBV6-3 | - | CASSYLLEGNYGYTF | TGTGCCAGCAGTTATTTATTGGAGGGAAACTATGGCTACACCTTC
few | TRBJ1-2 | TRBV10-3 | - | CAIPGWGGNGHGYTF | TGTGCCATCCCAGGTTGGGGAGGAAATGGACATGGCTACACCTTC
- | TRBJ2-6 | TRBV5-5 | - | CASSLTPSGANVLTF | TGTGCCAGCAGCCTTACCCCGTCTGGGGCCAACGTCCTGACTTTC
- | TRBJ2-5 | TRBV24-1 | - | CATSDRGGNPQETQYF | TGTGCCACCAGTGATCGAGGAGGGAATCCTCAAGAGACCCAGTACTTC
few | TRBJ1-5 | TRBV6-2/TRBV6-3 | - | CASSYSKWGWGNQPQHF | TGTGCCAGCAGTTACTCGAAATGGGGTTGGGGCAATCAGCCCCAGCATTTT
- | TRBJ2-1 | TRBV24-1 | - | CATSVGGLYNEQFF | TGTGCCACCAGTGTTGGTGGTTTGTACAATGAGCAGTTCTTC
- | TRBJ1-1 | TRBV19 | - | CASSQNRVNTEAFF | TGTGCCAGTAGTCAAAACAGGGTTAACACTGAAGCTTTCTTT
- | TRBJ2-2 | TRBV27 | - | CASRAGFGELFF | TGTGCCAGCAGAGCTGGCTTCGGGGAGCTGTTTTTT